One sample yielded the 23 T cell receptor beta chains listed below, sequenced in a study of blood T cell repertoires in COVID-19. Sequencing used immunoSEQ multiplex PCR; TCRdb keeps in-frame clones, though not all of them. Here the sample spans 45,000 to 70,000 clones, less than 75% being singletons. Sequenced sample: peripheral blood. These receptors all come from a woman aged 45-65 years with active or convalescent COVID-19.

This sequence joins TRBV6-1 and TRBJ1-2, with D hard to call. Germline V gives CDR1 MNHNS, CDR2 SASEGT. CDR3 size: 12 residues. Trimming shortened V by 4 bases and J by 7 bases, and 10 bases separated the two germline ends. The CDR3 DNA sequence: TGTGCCAGCAGTGGCCGTCGGTTTGGCTACACCTTC. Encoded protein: CASSGRRFGYTF.

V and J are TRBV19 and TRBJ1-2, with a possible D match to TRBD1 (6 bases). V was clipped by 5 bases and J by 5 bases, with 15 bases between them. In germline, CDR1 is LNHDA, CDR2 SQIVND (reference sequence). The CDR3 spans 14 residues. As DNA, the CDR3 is TGTGCCAGTAGTGGTGACAGGCTCGCTTATGGCTACACCTTC. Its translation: CASSGDRLAYGYTF.

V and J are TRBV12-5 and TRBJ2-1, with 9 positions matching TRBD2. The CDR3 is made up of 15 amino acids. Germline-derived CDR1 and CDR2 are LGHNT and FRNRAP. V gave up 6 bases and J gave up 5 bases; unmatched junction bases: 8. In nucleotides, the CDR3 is TGTGCTAGTGGCCCTCGAATAGCGGGAGACAATGAGCAGTTCTTC. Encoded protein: CASGPRIAGDNEQFF.

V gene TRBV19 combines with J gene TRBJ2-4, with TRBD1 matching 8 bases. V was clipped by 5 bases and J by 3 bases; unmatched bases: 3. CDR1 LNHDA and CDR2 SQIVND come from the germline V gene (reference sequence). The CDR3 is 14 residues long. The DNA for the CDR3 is TGTGCCAGTAGTGACAGGGGAGGCAAAAACATTCAGTACTTC. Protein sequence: CASSDRGGKNIQYF. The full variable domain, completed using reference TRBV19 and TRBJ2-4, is DGGITQSPKYLFRKEGQNVTLSCEQNLNHDAMYWYRQDPGQGLRLIYYSQIVNDFQKGDIAEGYSVSREKKESFPLTVTSAQKNPTAFYLCASSDRGGKNIQYFGAGTRLSVL.

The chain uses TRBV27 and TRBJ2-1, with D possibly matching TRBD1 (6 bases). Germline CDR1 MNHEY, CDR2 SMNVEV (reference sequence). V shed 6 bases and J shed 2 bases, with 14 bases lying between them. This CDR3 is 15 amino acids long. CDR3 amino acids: CASRGTGKAYNEQFF. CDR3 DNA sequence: TGTGCCAGCAGAGGAACAGGGAAGGCCTACAATGAGCAGTTCTTC.

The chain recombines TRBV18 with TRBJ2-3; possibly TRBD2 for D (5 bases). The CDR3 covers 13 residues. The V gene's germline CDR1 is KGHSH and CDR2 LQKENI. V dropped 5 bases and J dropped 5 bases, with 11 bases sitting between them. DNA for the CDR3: TGTGCCAGCTCATCCTTGAGGGAAGATACGCAGTATTTT. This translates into CASSSLREDTQYF.

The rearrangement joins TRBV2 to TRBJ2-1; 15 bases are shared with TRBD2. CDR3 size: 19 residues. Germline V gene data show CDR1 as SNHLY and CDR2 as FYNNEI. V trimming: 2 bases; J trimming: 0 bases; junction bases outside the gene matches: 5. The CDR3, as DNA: TGTGCCAGCAGTGAACTAGGACTAGCGGGAGGGAGCTCCTACAATGAGCAGTTCTTC. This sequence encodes CASSELGLAGGSSYNEQFF.

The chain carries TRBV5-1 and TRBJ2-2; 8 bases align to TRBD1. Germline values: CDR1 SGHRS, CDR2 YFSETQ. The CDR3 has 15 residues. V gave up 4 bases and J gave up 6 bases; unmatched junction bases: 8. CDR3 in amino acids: CASSMDRVNAGELFF. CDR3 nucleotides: TGCGCCAGCAGCATGGACAGGGTTAACGCCGGGGAGCTGTTTTTT.

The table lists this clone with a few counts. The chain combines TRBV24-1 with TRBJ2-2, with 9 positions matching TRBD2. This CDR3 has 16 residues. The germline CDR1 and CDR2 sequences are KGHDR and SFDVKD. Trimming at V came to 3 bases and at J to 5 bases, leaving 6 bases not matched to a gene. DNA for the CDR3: TGTGCCACCAGTGATAGGGCTAGCGGGATGACCGGGGAGCTGTTTTTT. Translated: CATSDRASGMTGELFF.

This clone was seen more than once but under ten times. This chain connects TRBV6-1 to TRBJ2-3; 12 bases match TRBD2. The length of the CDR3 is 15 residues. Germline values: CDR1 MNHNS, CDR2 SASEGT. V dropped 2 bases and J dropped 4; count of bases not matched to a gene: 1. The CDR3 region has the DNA TGTGCCAGCAGTGAACTAGCGGGAGGGCCAGATACGCAGTATTTT. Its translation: CASSELAGGPDTQYF.

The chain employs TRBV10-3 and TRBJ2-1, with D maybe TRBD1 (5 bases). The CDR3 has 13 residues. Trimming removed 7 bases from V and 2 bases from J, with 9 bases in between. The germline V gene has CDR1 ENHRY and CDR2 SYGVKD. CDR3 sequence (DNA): TGTGCCATCAAGGACACCCCCTACAATGAGCAGTTCTTC. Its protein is CAIKDTPYNEQFF.

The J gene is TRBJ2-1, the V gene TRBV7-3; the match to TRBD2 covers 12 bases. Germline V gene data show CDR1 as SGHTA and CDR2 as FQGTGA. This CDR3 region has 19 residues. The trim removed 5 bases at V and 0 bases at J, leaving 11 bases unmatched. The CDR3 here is CASSILAGGRGSSYNEQFF. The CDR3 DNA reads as TGTGCCAGCAGCATACTAGCGGGAGGACGGGGGAGCTCCTACAATGAGCAGTTCTTC.

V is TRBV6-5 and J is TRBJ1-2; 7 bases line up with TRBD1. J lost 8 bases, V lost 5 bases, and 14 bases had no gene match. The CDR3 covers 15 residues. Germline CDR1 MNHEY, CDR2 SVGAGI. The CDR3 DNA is TGTGCCAGCAGTCCCGGGACAGCCAGATCCGGGGGCTACACCTTC. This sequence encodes CASSPGTARSGGYTF.

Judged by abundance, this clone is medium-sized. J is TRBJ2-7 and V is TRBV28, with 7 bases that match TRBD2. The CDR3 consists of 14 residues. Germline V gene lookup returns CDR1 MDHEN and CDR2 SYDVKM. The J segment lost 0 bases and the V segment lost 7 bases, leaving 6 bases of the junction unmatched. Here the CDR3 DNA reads TGTGCCAGCATTCCTAGCGGCCCCTCCTACGAGCAGTACTTC. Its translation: CASIPSGPSYEQYF.

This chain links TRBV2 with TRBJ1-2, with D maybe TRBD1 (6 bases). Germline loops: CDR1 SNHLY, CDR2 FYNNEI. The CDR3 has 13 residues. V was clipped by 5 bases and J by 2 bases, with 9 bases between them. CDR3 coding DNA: TGTGCCAGCAGTTCAGGGGTGAACTATGGCTACACCTTC. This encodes CASSSGVNYGYTF.

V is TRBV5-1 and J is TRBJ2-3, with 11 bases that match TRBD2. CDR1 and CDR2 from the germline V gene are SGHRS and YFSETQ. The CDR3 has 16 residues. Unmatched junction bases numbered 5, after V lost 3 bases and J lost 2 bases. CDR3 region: CASSSGLADPTDTQYF. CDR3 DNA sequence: TGCGCCAGCAGCTCGGGACTAGCGGATCCCACAGATACGCAGTATTTT.

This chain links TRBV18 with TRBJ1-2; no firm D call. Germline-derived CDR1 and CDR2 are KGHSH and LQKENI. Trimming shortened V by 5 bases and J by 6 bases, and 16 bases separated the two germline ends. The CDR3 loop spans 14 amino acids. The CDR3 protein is CASSELLGAHGYTF. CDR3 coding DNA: TGTGCCAGCTCAGAGTTACTAGGAGCGCATGGCTACACCTTC.

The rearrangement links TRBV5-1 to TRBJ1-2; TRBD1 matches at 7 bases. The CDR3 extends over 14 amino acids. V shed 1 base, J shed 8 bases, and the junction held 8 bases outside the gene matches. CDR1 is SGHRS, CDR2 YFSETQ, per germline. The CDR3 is CASSLYRGDEGYTF. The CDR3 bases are TGCGCCAGCAGCTTGTACAGGGGCGATGAGGGCTACACCTTC. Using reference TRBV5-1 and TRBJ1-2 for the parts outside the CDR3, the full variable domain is KAGVTQTPRYLIKTRGQQVTLSCSPISGHRSVSWYQQTPGQGLQFLFEYFSETQRNKGNFPGRFSGRQFSNSRSEMNVSTLELGDSALYLCASSLYRGDEGYTFGSGTRLTVV.

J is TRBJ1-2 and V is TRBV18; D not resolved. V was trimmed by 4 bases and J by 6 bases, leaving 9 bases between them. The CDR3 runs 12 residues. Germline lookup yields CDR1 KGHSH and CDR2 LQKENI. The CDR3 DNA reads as TGTGCCAGCTCACTCCGGGAAGATGGCTACACCTTC. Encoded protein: CASSLREDGYTF.

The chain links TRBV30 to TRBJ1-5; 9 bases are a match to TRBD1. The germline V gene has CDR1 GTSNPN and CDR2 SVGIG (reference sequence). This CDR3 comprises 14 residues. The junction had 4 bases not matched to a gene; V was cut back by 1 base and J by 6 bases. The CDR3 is CAWSARTGAQPQHF. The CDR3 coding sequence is TGTGCCTGGAGTGCACGGACAGGGGCTCAGCCCCAGCATTTT.

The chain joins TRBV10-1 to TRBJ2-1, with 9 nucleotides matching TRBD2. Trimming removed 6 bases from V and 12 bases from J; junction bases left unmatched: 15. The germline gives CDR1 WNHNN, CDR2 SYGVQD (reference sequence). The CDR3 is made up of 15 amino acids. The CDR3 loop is CASSPGAGGRFWQFF. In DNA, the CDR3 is TGCGCCAGCAGCCCCGGAGCGGGAGGCCGGTTCTGGCAGTTCTTC.

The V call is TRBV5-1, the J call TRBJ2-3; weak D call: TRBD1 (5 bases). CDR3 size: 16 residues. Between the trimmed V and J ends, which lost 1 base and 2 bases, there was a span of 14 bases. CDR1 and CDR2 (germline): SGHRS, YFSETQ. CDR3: CASSLLWQGSTDTQYF. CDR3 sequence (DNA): TGCGCCAGCAGCTTGTTATGGCAGGGCTCCACAGATACGCAGTATTTT.

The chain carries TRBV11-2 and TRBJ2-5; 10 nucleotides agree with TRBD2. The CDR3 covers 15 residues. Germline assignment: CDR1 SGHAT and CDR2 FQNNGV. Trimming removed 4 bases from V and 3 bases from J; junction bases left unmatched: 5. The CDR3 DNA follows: TGTGCCAGCAGCTCGGGCGGACTAGCGGAAGAGACCCAGTACTTC. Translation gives CASSSGGLAEETQYF.